Sequencing of this T cell receptor (beta chain) was carried out in a study of blood T cell repertoires in COVID-19. Germline assignment: CDR1 SGHRS and CDR2 YFSETQ. The CDR3 sequence is 15 residues long. Trimming took off 0 bases at V and 0 bases at J, with 7 bases between the two ends. The table came from immunoSEQ multiplex PCR; TCRdb's copy has only in-frame clones and leaves some out. The top ten hold roughly 18% of the sample, which has approximately 240,000 clones, around 84% seen once. Sequenced material: peripheral blood. This receptor was taken from a woman older than 75 with active or convalescent COVID-19. The J gene is TRBJ2-1, the V gene TRBV5-1, with unresolved D. CDR3 nucleotides: TGCGCCAGCAGCTTGGGTGGTAGCTCCTACAATGAGCAGTTCTTC. This codes for CASSLGGSSYNEQFF.